Listed here is a single T cell receptor beta chain. Its antigen is unknown. The PCR used 60 Vbeta and 13 Jbeta primers. Sequencing used immunoSEQ multiplex PCR; TCRdb keeps in-frame clones, though not all of them. The repertoire holds roughly 200,000 clones, approximately 79% seen once, with around 4.8% in the top ten. With V trimmed by 1 base and J by 1 base, 2 bases remained unmatched. Germline CDR1 reads SQVTM; CDR2 reads ANQGSEA. The CDR3 runs to 15 residues. The data belong to a study of cytomegalovirus exposure and HLA in healthy donors. Study-wide context: A data release that came early held tens of millions of unique TCRs from HLA-typed donors.

Broader study findings: The study listed roughly 160 cytomegalovirus-associated TCR beta chains.

Sequencing used PBMCs. This clonotype was obtained from a woman aged 30 to 39 in good health and CMV-seropositive. This chain uses TRBV29-1 with TRBJ2-2; TRBD1 aligns across 8 bases. Written as DNA, the CDR3 is TGCAGCGTTGAAGCAGGGGGCGGGAACACCGGGGAGCTGTTTTTT. Amino acids: CSVEAGGGNTGELFF.